Below are 5 T cell receptor beta chains sequenced from a single sample in a study of T cells after posttransplantation cyclophosphamide. TCRdb's table, derived via immunoSEQ multiplex PCR, lists solely in-frame clones and lacks some. Of 21,000 or so clones detected, roughly 98% appear once; the ten largest clones hold 0.1% to 0.15%. The sample was naive CD8+ T cells sorted from PBMCs. These receptors were obtained from a man in his forties in good health, CMV-negative, and a related stem cell transplant donor.

V and J are TRBV11-2 and TRBJ2-2; D is ambiguous. The CDR3 loop spans 13 amino acids. The V and J ends lost 5 bases and 3 bases respectively, with 7 bases between them. Germline V lookup: CDR1 SGHAT, CDR2 FQNNGV. CDR3 sequence: CASSPRDTGELFF. The CDR3 nucleotides are TGTGCCAGCAGCCCCCGGGACACCGGGGAGCTGTTTTTT. Full variable domain (missing parts from reference TRBV11-2 and TRBJ2-2): EAGVAQSPRYKIIEKRQSVAFWCNPISGHATLYWYQQILGQGPKLLIQFQNNGVVDDSQLPKDRFSAERLKGVDSTLKIQPAKLEDSAVYLCASSPRDTGELFFGEGSRLTVL.

V is TRBV7-8 and J is TRBJ2-2; maybe TRBD1 (5 bases). Between the trimmed V and J ends, which lost 11 bases and 5 bases, there was a span of 12 bases. This CDR3 contains 12 residues. CDR1 and CDR2 (germline): SGHVS, FQNEAQ. The CDR3 DNA sequence: TGTGCCGGAAGACAGCGTACCGGGGAGCTGTTTTTT. Protein sequence: CAGRQRTGELFF.

The count of this clone is one. V is TRBV2 and J is TRBJ2-2; possible D gene TRBD2, 7 bases. Germline CDR1 SNHLY, CDR2 FYNNEI. Trimming took 7 bases from V and 5 from J, leaving 14 bases between them. CDR3 length: 14 amino acids. CDR3: CASIGEGGTGELFF. CDR3 in DNA: TGTGCCAGCATAGGGGAGGGGGGGACCGGGGAGCTGTTTTTT.

V is TRBV25-1 and J is TRBJ1-2; 10 bases are shared with TRBD1. Unmatched junction bases numbered 8, after V lost 5 bases and J lost 8 bases. Looked up from germline, CDR1 is MGHDK and CDR2 is SYGVNS. This CDR3 comprises 14 residues. The CDR3 DNA reads as TGTGCCAGCAGTCCCGGGACAGGGGCGTTGGGCTACACCTTC. Its translation: CASSPGTGALGYTF.

The rearrangement joins TRBV4-1 to TRBJ1-1; TRBD1 might be the D (5 bases). Germline V gene data show CDR1 as MGHRA and CDR2 as YSYEKL. The CDR3 covers 14 residues. V was clipped by 0 bases and J by 2 bases, with 7 bases between them. The CDR3 region has the DNA TGCGCCAGCAGCCAAGATGACAGAAACACTGAAGCTTTCTTT. It yields the protein CASSQDDRNTEAFF.